This T cell receptor (beta chain) was recovered during a study of blood T cell repertoires in COVID-19. Study-level information: The United States, Italy and Spain were the sources of the acute and convalescent COVID-19 samples. PBMCs, B-cell-depleted T cells, or T cells provided the cDNA or gDNA that made up the material.

V was pared by 4 bases and J by 1 base, with 19 bases between. CDR1 is LGHDT and CDR2 is YNNKEL in the germline V gene (reference sequence). The CDR3 contains 17 residues. Study processing details: By means of reference gene primer amplification, nucleated cell counts were estimated. Assay: immunoSEQ multiplex PCR; the TCRdb copy retains only in-frame clones and omits some. That table gives V, J and clone size, and the DNA gave D and trimming. Of over 200,000 clones in the sample, around four fifths were seen once. Material for sequencing was peripheral blood. The chain has TRBV3-1 (or the pseudogene TRBV3-2) and TRBJ1-1; D perhaps matches TRBD1 (6 bases). This sequence was found in a man between 35 and 55 years old with active or convalescent COVID-19. CDR3 in amino acids: CASSLTSGGGRNTEAFF. The CDR3 nucleotides read TGTGCCAGCAGCCTTACTTCGGGGGGCGGGAGGAACACTGAAGCTTTCTTT.